This T cell receptor beta chain emerged from a study of blood T cell repertoires in COVID-19. CDR1 MNHEY and CDR2 SVGAGI come from the germline V gene. V was cut by 4 bases and J by 6 bases, with 10 bases left in between. The CDR3 is 13 residues long. TCRdb keeps only in-frame clones here, not all; method: immunoSEQ multiplex PCR. This sample has roughly 97,000 clones, with roughly 90% found just once. V is TRBV6-5 and J is TRBJ1-5; possible D gene TRBD1, 6 bases. The sequencing input was peripheral blood. The TCR originated in a human donor in a cohort sampled during active COVID-19. CDR3 protein: CASSSQGTQPQHF. For the CDR3, the DNA is TGTGCCAGCAGTTCACAGGGCACTCAGCCCCAGCATTTT.